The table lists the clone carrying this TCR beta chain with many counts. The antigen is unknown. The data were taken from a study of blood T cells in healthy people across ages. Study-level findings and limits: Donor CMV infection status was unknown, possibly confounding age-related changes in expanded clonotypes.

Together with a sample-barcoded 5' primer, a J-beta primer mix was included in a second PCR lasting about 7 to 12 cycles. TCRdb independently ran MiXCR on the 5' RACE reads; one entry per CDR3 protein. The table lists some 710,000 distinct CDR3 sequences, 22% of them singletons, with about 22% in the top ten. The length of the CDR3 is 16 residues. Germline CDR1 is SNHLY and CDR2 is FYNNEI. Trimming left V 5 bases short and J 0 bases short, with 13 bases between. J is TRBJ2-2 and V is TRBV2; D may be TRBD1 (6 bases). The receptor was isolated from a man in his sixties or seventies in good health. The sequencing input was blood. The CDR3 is CASSLLGGTNTGELFF. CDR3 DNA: TGTGCCAGCAGTCTCCTAGGGGGAACGAACACCGGGGAGCTGTTTTTT.